This TCR beta chain was observed in a study of early T cells in non-severe SARS-CoV-2 infection. Looking at the study overall: Chains stayed unpaired after sequencing of bulk RNA from unsorted whole blood.

As concerns this clonotype: No DNA is shown, since the ends of the CDR3 on it are uncertain; the CDR3 is the one TCRdb lists.

The CDR3 contains 17 residues when both ends are counted. CDR1 and CDR2 from the germline V gene are MNHEY and SVGAGI. The TCR library protocol attached unique molecular identifiers to the individual cDNA molecules. A single record per CDR3 protein comes from TCRdb applying MiXCR to the 5' RACE reads. Of roughly 48,000 distinct CDR3 sequences in the sample, about 4% were seen once. The clonotype was recovered from an adult who was a healthcare worker with PCR-confirmed SARS-CoV-2 infection or an uninfected control (not recorded which). This chain connects TRBV6-5 to TRBJ1-4; the table's D call, TRBD1, has no DNA check behind it. The specimen sequenced was whole blood. CDR3 sequence reads: CASSYSPGTSLMKNCFF.